The clone carrying this T cell receptor beta chain was recorded many times. Its antigen is still unknown. This sample is drawn from a study of T cells in Graves' hyperthyroidism and ophthalmopathy. Overall study results and limits: Most thyroid clonotypes expanded above 0.001 appeared in blood too.

The source material, RNA transcripts, was used to amplify TCR beta CDR3 regions. HTBI primers were used for first-round RT-PCR of the TCR CDR3. TCRdb reanalysed the multiplex PCR reads using MiXCR and keeps one entry per CDR3 protein. This sample has roughly 720,000 distinct CDR3 sequences; 15% to 20% occur once, and the top ten carry roughly a sixth. Germline V gene data show CDR1 as DFQATT and CDR2 as SNEGSKA (reference sequence). The CDR3 extends over 15 amino acids. With V trimmed by 4 bases and J by 9 bases, 13 bases remained unmatched. Sequencing input: blood. The V gene is TRBV20-1, the J gene TRBJ2-1; 9 positions match TRBD2. The clonotype originates from a man aged 50 or older with Graves' hyperthyroidism. The CDR3: CSAKASGTSFREQFF. The DNA of the CDR3 is TGCAGTGCTAAAGCCTCCGGGACTAGCTTTCGTGAGCAGTTCTTC.